Each of the 19 T cell receptor beta chains below was sequenced from the same sample in a study of T cell responses to AZD1222 COVID-19 vaccine. Produced via immunoSEQ multiplex PCR; TCRdb's table is partial and in-frame only. The repertoire consists of 150,000 to 200,000 clones, with roughly nine tenths occurring once and the leading ten covering approximately 1.6%. The source was peripheral blood, collected 28 days after the second AZD1222 dose. The receptor source for this set is an adult who received the AZD1222 COVID-19 vaccine.

The chain couples TRBV7-9 to TRBJ1-2; TRBD1 matches at 9 bases. The CDR3 spans 15 residues. Germline V gives CDR1 SEHNR, CDR2 FQNEAQ (reference sequence). V trimming: 5 bases; J trimming: 6 bases; junction bases outside the gene matches: 10. CDR3 amino acids: CASSLPGTGPNGYTF. The CDR3 DNA reads TGTGCCAGCAGCCTCCCCGGGACAGGGCCCAATGGCTACACCTTC.

The chain uses TRBV6-1 and TRBJ1-6, with TRBD1 identical over 9 bases. The J segment lost 9 bases and the V segment lost 4 bases, leaving 13 bases of the junction unmatched. CDR1 MNHNS and CDR2 SASEGT come from the germline V gene. The CDR3 totals 17 residues. The CDR3 DNA reads as TGTGCCAGCAGTGTATCGTCACTTACAGGGGGCGGTTCACCCCTCCACTTT. Residues: CASSVSSLTGGGSPLHF.

The chain joins TRBV27 to TRBJ2-7; TRBD1 might be the D (5 bases). Deletions cut 6 bases from V and 2 bases from J, with 11 bases between. The CDR3 is made up of 13 amino acids. CDR1 MNHEY and CDR2 SMNVEV come from the germline V gene (reference sequence). The CDR3 region is CASRGHSTYEQYF. The CDR3 bases are TGTGCCAGCAGAGGACATAGCACCTACGAGCAGTACTTC.

This chain joins TRBV7-9 and TRBJ2-1, with 8 bases fitting TRBD1. The CDR3 has 16 amino acids. Per germline, CDR1 SEHNR and CDR2 FQNEAQ (reference sequence). Germline trimming cut 0 bases from V and 6 bases from J; bases unmatched to any gene: 7. In nucleotides, the CDR3 is TGTGCCAGCAGCTTAGCTTCGACAGGGGTGACCAATGAGCAGTTCTTC. As protein: CASSLASTGVTNEQFF.

V is TRBV19 and J is TRBJ1-1; D is possibly TRBD1 (5 bases). CDR3 length: 16 amino acids. From germline, CDR1 is LNHDA and CDR2 SQIVND (reference sequence). V lost 0 bases and J 5 bases, leaving 16 bases between the germline ends. This CDR3 is CASSIDRGRYTTEAFF. In DNA form, the CDR3 reads TGTGCCAGTAGTATAGATCGGGGCAGATACACAACTGAAGCTTTCTTT.

The V gene is TRBV12-5, the J gene TRBJ2-7, with unresolved D. Deletions cut 2 bases from V and 0 bases from J, with 8 bases between. This CDR3 has 14 residues. In germline, CDR1 is LGHNT, CDR2 FRNRAP. The CDR3 loop reads CASGLTPLSYEQYF. DNA of the CDR3: TGTGCTAGTGGTTTGACCCCACTCTCCTACGAGCAGTACTTC.

The genes are TRBV6-2 or TRBV6-3 and TRBJ2-7; TRBD2 matches 13 bases. This CDR3 comprises 17 residues. Germline assignment: CDR1 MNHEY and CDR2 SVGEGT. The V and J ends lost 0 bases and 6 bases, in that order; junction bases with no gene match: 8. The CDR3 nucleotides are TGTGCCAGCAGTTACTCGGGACTAGCGGGGAGTAGGCGCGAGCAGTACTTC. It translates to CASSYSGLAGSRREQYF.

V is TRBV27 and J is TRBJ1-5; TRBD1 agrees at 8 bases. Trimming cost V 3 bases and J 3 bases; bases outside gene matches: 1. The CDR3 loop spans 14 amino acids. CDR1 and CDR2 (germline): MNHEY, SMNVEV (reference sequence). CDR3: CASSFQGANQPQHF. The CDR3 nucleotides read TGTGCCAGCAGTTTCCAGGGGGCCAATCAGCCCCAGCATTTT.

This clone was seen a handful of times. The chain recombines TRBV2 with TRBJ1-3; D remains ambiguous. From germline, CDR1 is SNHLY and CDR2 FYNNEI. Trimming stripped 8 bases from V and 4 bases from J, with 9 bases between. This CDR3 spans 12 amino acids. The DNA of the CDR3 is TGTGCCAGCTCGGGTCAGGGAAACACCATATATTTT. This gives the protein CASSGQGNTIYF.

This clone has just a few counts. The rearrangement links TRBV19 to TRBJ1-1; no clear D. Between the trimmed V and J ends, which lost 7 bases and 1 base, there was a span of 13 bases. The CDR3 runs to 14 residues. Per the germline V gene, CDR1 is LNHDA and CDR2 is SQIVND (reference sequence). The CDR3 DNA is TGTGCCAGTAAGTCCCCGTTGGAGAACACTGAAGCTTTCTTT. The encoded protein is CASKSPLENTEAFF.

The chain recombines TRBV6-5 with TRBJ1-2; TRBD1 agrees at 9 bases. V dropped 5 bases and J dropped 6; count of bases not matched to a gene: 1. CDR1 and CDR2 from the germline V gene are MNHEY and SVGAGI. This CDR3 is built from 12 residues. The CDR3 spells CASSRTGDGYTF. CDR3 DNA sequence: TGTGCCAGCAGTAGGACAGGGGATGGCTACACCTTC.

In this sample, this clone turned up once. V and J are TRBV5-1 and TRBJ2-7, with D unclear. CDR1 SGHRS and CDR2 YFSETQ come from the germline V gene. CDR3 size: 13 residues. V shed 3 bases and J shed 3 bases, with 10 bases lying between them. As DNA, the CDR3 is TGCGCCAGCAGCTCGGCGGTTGACTACGAGCAGTACTTC. This sequence encodes CASSSAVDYEQYF.

This chain connects TRBV11-2 to TRBJ2-2; 7 nucleotides agree with TRBD1. The CDR3 is 15 amino acids. The V gene's germline CDR1 is SGHAT and CDR2 FQNNGV. With V trimmed by 2 bases and J by 4 bases, 4 bases remained unmatched. The DNA of the CDR3 is TGTGCCAGCAGCTTAAGGGGGCTCTCCACCGGGGAGCTGTTTTTT. This sequence encodes CASSLRGLSTGELFF.

The chain joins TRBV5-4 to TRBJ1-5; D might be TRBD1 (5 bases). Germline V gives CDR1 SGHNT, CDR2 YYREEE (reference sequence). V lost 4 bases and J 10 bases, leaving 21 bases between the germline ends. This CDR3 spans 15 amino acids. CDR3 sequence: CASSLHGQGISPQHF. In DNA form, the CDR3 reads TGTGCCAGCAGCCTCCACGGGCAGGGTATATCACCCCAGCATTTT. Supplemented by reference TRBV5-4 and TRBJ1-5, the full variable domain reads ETGVTQSPTHLIKTRGQQVTLRCSSQSGHNTVSWYQQALGQGPQFIFQYYREEENGRGNFPPRFSGLQFPNYSSELNVNALELDDSALYLCASSLHGQGISPQHFGDGTRLSIL.

The chain links TRBV9 to TRBJ2-3; 12 bases are a match to TRBD2. Looked up from germline, CDR1 is SGDLS and CDR2 is YYNGEE. V dropped 3 bases and J dropped 3; count of bases not matched to a gene: 2. CDR3 length: 15 residues. This CDR3 reads CASSEGTSGTDTQYF. DNA of the CDR3: TGTGCCAGCAGCGAAGGGACTAGCGGGACAGATACGCAGTATTTT.

The V gene is TRBV10-2, the J gene TRBJ2-4; D is perhaps TRBD2 (6 bases). This CDR3 region has 15 residues. The germline V gene has CDR1 WSHSY and CDR2 SAAADI. The V and J ends lost 2 bases and 0 bases respectively, with 8 bases between them. CDR3 in amino acids: CASSEEAGAKNIQYF. The CDR3 DNA reads as TGCGCCAGCAGTGAGGAAGCGGGAGCCAAAAACATTCAGTACTTC.

This chain joins TRBV4-2 and TRBJ2-5, with TRBD2 matching over 9 bases. There are 18 residues in the CDR3. Germline loops: CDR1 LGHNA, CDR2 YNFKEQ. Unmatched junction bases numbered 14, after V lost 3 bases and J lost 3 bases. This chain's CDR3 is CASSQKQAAGGKKETQYF. The CDR3 region has the DNA TGTGCCAGCAGCCAGAAGCAGGCAGCGGGGGGCAAAAAAGAGACCCAGTACTTC.

J is TRBJ1-1 and V is TRBV7-8, with D tentatively TRBD1 (6 bases). The CDR3 spans 13 residues. In germline, CDR1 is SGHVS, CDR2 FQNEAQ. Trimming removed 2 bases at V and 8 bases at J, with 12 bases between. CDR3 loop: CASSLLSQGEAFF. DNA of the CDR3: TGTGCCAGCAGCTTACTCTCGCAGGGGGAAGCTTTCTTT.

The chain employs TRBV5-1 and TRBJ1-2; 8 nucleotides align to TRBD1. Trimming at V came to 0 bases and at J to 2 bases, leaving 6 bases not matched to a gene. Germline CDR1 is SGHRS and CDR2 is YFSETQ. The CDR3 has 16 residues. In nucleotides, the CDR3 is TGCGCCAGCAGCTTGGAGGTGCAGGGGGCAAACTATGGCTACACCTTC. Translation: CASSLEVQGANYGYTF.